This T cell receptor (beta chain) was profiled in a study of human T cells and chemical hapten exposure. Germline loops: CDR1 MNHEY, CDR2 SVGEGT. V was trimmed by 8 bases and J by 0 bases, leaving 11 bases between them. The CDR3 totals 14 residues. Study outcomes and limitations: Patch test score showed a positive correlation with PT1 expanded TCR counts.

This clonotype was recorded many times. Its antigen is undetermined. In the authors' methods: Samples ranged from roughly 20,000 to 750,000 TCRs, with a median of about 96,000. MiXCR, applied by TCRdb to the RACE reads, yields one record per CDR3 protein. The authors' filters were not applied to this entry. The sample shows approximately 60,000 distinct CDR3 sequences, 9.3% of them seen only once. Time point: patch test 1, 2 weeks after DPC sensitization. The treatment denotes: therapeutic diphenylcyclopropenone sensitization with weekly scalp DPC. The sample here was whole blood, taken in connection with sensitization to the hapten diphenylcyclopropenone (DPC). This receptor was identified in a woman between 40 and 55 years old with alopecia areata. Some clones in this sample may be carry-over from other donors' samples. This sequence joins TRBV6-2 or TRBV6-3 and TRBJ1-3; possible D gene TRBD1, 5 bases. CDR3 protein: CASRGPISGNTIYF. CDR3 nucleotides: TGTGCCAGCCGGGGACCGATCTCTGGAAACACCATATATTTT.